This T cell receptor beta chain was profiled in a study of OX40 agonist ivuxolimab in advanced cancers. The wider study: Patients were given ivuxolimab, an antibody that agonizes OX40 (CD134).

Germline V CDR1 and CDR2: WSHSY, SAAADI. Trimming cost V 3 bases and J 6 bases, with 6 bases left between them. This CDR3 comprises 12 residues. Study conclusions and caveats: There were also nonresponders showing low normalized T-cell clonal expansion. Clonal expansion was seen in CD4+ and CD8+ blood T cells by week 6 at 0.1 to 3.0 mg/kg.

Only one count was recorded for this clone. What it binds is unknown. Generated by immunoSEQ multiplex PCR, the TCRdb table keeps only in-frame clones and is missing some. Of about 50,000 clones listed, 93% were seen once; the top ten hold around 19%. The chain employs TRBV10-2 and TRBJ2-1, with D maybe TRBD1 (6 bases). Sequencing was performed on CD4+ or CD8+ T cells sorted from blood, taken in a trial of the OX40 agonist ivuxolimab. The clonotype originates from an adult with an advanced solid tumor such as melanoma, head and neck, liver or kidney cancer. In DNA, the CDR3 is TGCGCCAGCAGTGAACAGGGCAATGAGCAGTTCTTC. Encoded protein: CASSEQGNEQFF.